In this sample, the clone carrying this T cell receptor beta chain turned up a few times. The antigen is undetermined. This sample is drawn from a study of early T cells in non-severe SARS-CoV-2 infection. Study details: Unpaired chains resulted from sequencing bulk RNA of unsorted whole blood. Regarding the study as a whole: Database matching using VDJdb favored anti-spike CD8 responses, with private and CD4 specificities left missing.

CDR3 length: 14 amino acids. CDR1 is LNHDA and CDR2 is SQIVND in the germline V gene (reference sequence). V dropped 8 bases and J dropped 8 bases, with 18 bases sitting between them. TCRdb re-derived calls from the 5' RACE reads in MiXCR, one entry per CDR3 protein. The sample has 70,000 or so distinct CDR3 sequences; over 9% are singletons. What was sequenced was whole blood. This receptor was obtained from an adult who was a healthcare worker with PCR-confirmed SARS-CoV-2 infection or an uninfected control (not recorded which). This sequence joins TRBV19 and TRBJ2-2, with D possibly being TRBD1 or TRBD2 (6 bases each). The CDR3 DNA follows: TGTGCCAGTGGGCCCGGAGGGGGTAGTGGGGAGCTGTTTTTT. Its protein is CASGPGGGSGELFF.